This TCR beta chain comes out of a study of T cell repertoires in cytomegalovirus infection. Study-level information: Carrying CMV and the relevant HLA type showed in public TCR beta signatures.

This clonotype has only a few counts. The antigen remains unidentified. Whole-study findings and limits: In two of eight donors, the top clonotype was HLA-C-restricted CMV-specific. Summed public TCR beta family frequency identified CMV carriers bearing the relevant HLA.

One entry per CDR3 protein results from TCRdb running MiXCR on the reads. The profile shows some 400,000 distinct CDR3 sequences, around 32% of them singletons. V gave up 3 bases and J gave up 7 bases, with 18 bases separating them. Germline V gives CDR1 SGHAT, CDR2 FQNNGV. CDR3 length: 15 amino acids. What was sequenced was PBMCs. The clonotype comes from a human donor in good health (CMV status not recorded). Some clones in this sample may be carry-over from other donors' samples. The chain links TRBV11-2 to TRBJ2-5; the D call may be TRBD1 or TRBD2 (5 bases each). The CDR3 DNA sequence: TGTGCCAGCAGCTTGACTAAGGGGATTCAAAGGACCCAGTACTTC. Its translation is CASSLTKGIQRTQYF.